The 24 T cell receptor beta chains given below trace back to one sample, sequenced in a study of PD-1 blockade in classical Hodgkin lymphoma. The method was immunoSEQ multiplex PCR; TCRdb's version includes in-frame clones alone and lacks a portion of them. The profile shows over 50,000 clones, 81% of them singletons. Patients all relapsed after autologous stem cell transplantation, and there was variation in brentuximab vedotin exposure. The sequenced sample was peripheral blood mononuclear cells (PBMCs), obtained at baseline. The receptors come from a human donor with classical Hodgkin lymphoma.

The genes are TRBV6-5 and TRBJ2-3; 10 bases are shared with TRBD2. CDR3 length: 15 residues. Germline V lookup: CDR1 MNHEY, CDR2 SVGAGI. With 6 bases clipped from V and 0 bases from J, the junction kept 3 bases outside the gene matches. CDR3 bases: TGTGCCAGCAGGCTGACTAGCGGGAGCACAGATACGCAGTATTTT. This codes for CASRLTSGSTDTQYF.

V is TRBV6-5 and J is TRBJ1-1, with TRBD1 matching over 11 bases. J was trimmed by 5 bases and V by 10 bases; bases with no gene match: 12. The CDR3 spans 15 residues. Germline V CDR1 and CDR2: MNHEY, SVGAGI. CDR3 region: CATCRQGQGGTEAFF. In DNA form, the CDR3 reads TGTGCCACCTGCCGCCAGGGACAGGGGGGGACTGAAGCTTTCTTT.

The V and J genes are TRBV30 and TRBJ1-3; a weak D match, TRBD1 (5 bases). The CDR3 runs to 12 residues. In germline, CDR1 is GTSNPN, CDR2 SVGIG (reference sequence). The V end was cut by 0 bases, the J end by 10 bases, with 10 bases between. CDR3 loop: CAWSVPGGTIYF. The CDR3 bases are TGTGCCTGGAGTGTACCTGGGGGGACCATATATTTT.

V is TRBV20-1 and J is TRBJ2-1; D is unresolved. This CDR3 contains 11 residues. Between the trimmed V and J ends, which lost 1 base and 7 bases, there was a span of 5 bases. In germline, CDR1 is DFQATT, CDR2 SNEGSKA (reference sequence). CDR3: CSARGRNEQFF. The CDR3 DNA is TGCAGTGCTAGAGGGCGAAATGAGCAGTTCTTC.

The chain combines TRBV11-3 with TRBJ2-1; D unclear. The CDR3 spans 13 residues. CDR1 is SGHNT, CDR2 YENEEA, per germline. V dropped 5 bases and J dropped 4 bases, with 9 bases sitting between them. CDR3 in DNA: TGTGCCAGCAGCCTCCGCCCTTACAATGAGCAGTTCTTC. It yields the protein CASSLRPYNEQFF.

The rearrangement joins TRBV30 to TRBJ2-5; the D gene is possibly TRBD2 (5 bases). This CDR3 region has 14 residues. Germline V gene sequence: CDR1 GTSNPN, CDR2 SVGIG (reference sequence). V was clipped by 0 bases and J by 5 bases, with 13 bases between them. In nucleotides, the CDR3 is TGTGCCTGGAGTGTTCCCGGGGTCAAGGAGACCCAGTACTTC. This sequence encodes CAWSVPGVKETQYF.

As concerns this clone: Other DNA sequences within the sample encode an identical CDR3. This chain joins TRBV7-2 and TRBJ2-1, with D perhaps matching TRBD1 (6 bases). V shed 3 bases and J shed 4 bases, with 19 bases lying between them. This CDR3 is built from 17 residues. Germline V gives CDR1 SGHTA, CDR2 FQGNSA. The CDR3 DNA is TGTGCCAGCAGCTTTTCCATCTCCCTCGGACAGTACAATGAGCAGTTCTTC. Protein product: CASSFSISLGQYNEQFF.

The chain is built from TRBV15 and TRBJ1-4; maybe TRBD1 (5 bases). The CDR3 length is 16 residues. Trimming pared 0 bases from V and 4 bases from J, leaving 12 bases between. Looked up from germline, CDR1 is LNHNV and CDR2 is YYDKDF (reference sequence). The CDR3 region has the DNA TGTGCCACCAGCAGAGATCTTGAGGGGATTAATGAAAAACTGTTTTTT. It yields the protein CATSRDLEGINEKLFF.

The chain carries TRBV5-1 and TRBJ1-4; D is possibly TRBD1 (5 bases). The V gene's germline CDR1 is SGHRS and CDR2 YFSETQ. The CDR3 runs 13 residues. V gave up 3 bases and J gave up 8 bases, with 11 bases separating them. The CDR3 sequence is CASSSHEGEKLFF. CDR3 bases: TGCGCCAGCAGCTCCCACGAGGGGGAAAAACTGTTTTTT.

The chain employs TRBV5-1 and TRBJ1-4; D gene uncertain. CDR1 and CDR2 from the germline V gene are SGHRS and YFSETQ. Trimming stripped 2 bases from V and 4 bases from J, with 12 bases between. The CDR3 consists of 15 residues. This chain's CDR3 is CASSLGNRFNEKLFF. The CDR3 bases are TGCGCCAGCAGCTTAGGGAACCGGTTTAATGAAAAACTGTTTTTT.

This chain joins TRBV9 and TRBJ2-3, with 7 positions matching TRBD1. The CDR3 loop spans 15 amino acids. Germline loops: CDR1 SGDLS, CDR2 YYNGEE. With 0 bases clipped from V and 3 bases from J, the junction kept 4 bases outside the gene matches. CDR3 nucleotides: TGTGCCAGCAGCGTAGACGGGACAGATACAGATACGCAGTATTTT. As protein: CASSVDGTDTDTQYF. Based on the CDR3 plus reference TRBV9 and TRBJ2-3, the full variable domain is DSGVTQTPKHLITATGQRVTLRCSPRSGDLSVYWYQQSLDQGLQFLIQYYNGEERAKGNILERFSAQQFPDLHSELNLSSLELGDSALYFCASSVDGTDTDTQYFGPGTRLTVL.

This clone showed up just once. The chain uses TRBV2 and TRBJ1-5, with a tentative D call TRBD1 (5 bases). Deletions cut 3 bases from V and 4 bases from J, with 13 bases between. CDR1 is SNHLY, CDR2 FYNNEI, per germline. The CDR3 has 15 amino acids. CDR3 bases: TGTGCCAGCAGTGACCAGGGTGAGGCGAATCAGCCCCAGCATTTT. Its translation: CASSDQGEANQPQHF.

This clone was detected only once. The chain uses TRBV30 and TRBJ1-2; 12 bases agree with TRBD1. V was pared by 4 bases and J by 7 bases, with 4 bases of the junction left unmatched. This CDR3 region has 13 residues. Per the germline V gene, CDR1 is GTSNPN and CDR2 is SVGIG (reference sequence). CDR3 coding DNA: TGTGCCTGGATCGGGACAGGGGGCCCTGGCTACACCTTC. This translates into CAWIGTGGPGYTF.

This clone has a handful of counts. The chain employs TRBV11-2 and TRBJ2-4, with D hard to call. The CDR3 is 14 residues long. Deletions cut 5 bases from V and 3 bases from J, with 11 bases between. Germline CDR1 SGHAT, CDR2 FQNNGV. In DNA, the CDR3 is TGTGCCAGCAGCCCCTCCGGTCTCAAAAACATTCAGTACTTC. Its protein is CASSPSGLKNIQYF.

The CDR3, as DNA: TGTGCCAGTAACAAATTGACAAGCATGAACACTGAAGCTTTCTTT. This codes for CASNKLTSMNTEAFF. V and J are TRBV19 and TRBJ1-1, with unresolved D. The CDR3 consists of 15 residues. Trimming stripped 7 bases from V and 0 bases from J, with 15 bases between. The germline V gene encodes CDR1 LNHDA and CDR2 SQIVND (reference sequence). Full variable domain (missing parts from reference TRBV19 and TRBJ1-1): DGGITQSPKYLFRKEGQNVTLSCEQNLNHDAMYWYRQDPGQGLRLIYYSQIVNDFQKGDIAEGYSVSREKKESFPLTVTSAQKNPTAFYLCASNKLTSMNTEAFFGQGTRLTVV.

The chain has TRBV19 and TRBJ1-1; no firm D call. V lost 1 base to trimming and J lost 0 bases, with 9 bases between them. Germline CDR1 reads LNHDA; CDR2 reads SQIVND (reference sequence). The CDR3 covers 15 residues. CDR3 nucleotides: TGTGCCAGTAGTATAGCCGGCACCGTGAACACTGAAGCTTTCTTT. Translation: CASSIAGTVNTEAFF.

The gene calls are TRBV19 and TRBJ1-5; possible D gene TRBD1, 6 bases. V dropped 7 bases and J dropped 6 bases, with 13 bases sitting between them. The germline V gene has CDR1 LNHDA and CDR2 SQIVND (reference sequence). The CDR3 covers 13 residues. The CDR3 reads CASNNRAGQPQHF. CDR3 nucleotides: TGTGCCAGTAATAACAGGGCAGGTCAGCCCCAGCATTTT. Using reference TRBV19 and TRBJ1-5 for the parts outside the CDR3, the full variable domain is DGGITQSPKYLFRKEGQNVTLSCEQNLNHDAMYWYRQDPGQGLRLIYYSQIVNDFQKGDIAEGYSVSREKKESFPLTVTSAQKNPTAFYLCASNNRAGQPQHFGDGTRLSIL.

The CDR3 loop reads CASSLRQGGYQPQHF. DNA of the CDR3: TGTGCCAGCAGTCTGAGACAGGGGGGGTATCAGCCCCAGCATTTT. The J gene is TRBJ1-5, the V gene TRBV2; 9 bases are a match to TRBD1. J was trimmed by 5 bases and V by 5 bases; bases with no gene match: 7. This CDR3 has 15 residues. From germline, CDR1 is SNHLY and CDR2 FYNNEI.

V is TRBV27 and J is TRBJ1-1; unclear D gene. The V gene lost 1 base and the J gene lost 1 base, with 4 bases spanning the gap. Germline values: CDR1 MNHEY, CDR2 SMNVEV (reference sequence). This CDR3 region has 13 residues. CDR3 sequence (DNA): TGTGCCAGCAGTTTATTGGCGAACACTGAAGCTTTCTTT. Residues: CASSLLANTEAFF.

The rearrangement joins TRBV29-1 to TRBJ2-7, with a tentative D call TRBD2 (5 bases). This CDR3 is built from 12 residues. From germline, CDR1 is SQVTM and CDR2 ANQGSEA. V was clipped by 4 bases and J by 7 bases, with 14 bases between them. The CDR3, as DNA: TGCAGCGTTGTTAATTGGACGGGAGAGCAGTACGTC. It codes for CSVVNWTGEQYV.

V and J are TRBV7-9 and TRBJ1-2; the D gene is possibly TRBD1 (6 bases). V was clipped by 11 bases and J by 2 bases, with 24 bases between them. CDR3 length equals 16 residues. Germline CDR1 is SEHNR and CDR2 is FQNEAQ (reference sequence). The CDR3 loop is CAFAREGVDGNYGYTF. The CDR3 DNA reads as TGTGCCTTCGCCCGGGAGGGGGTGGATGGAAACTATGGCTACACCTTC.

CDR3 loop: CASSLGPDSIYEQYF. The DNA for the CDR3 is TGTGCCAGCAGCTTAGGACCGGACAGTATCTACGAGCAGTACTTC. The rearrangement uses TRBV7-2 and TRBJ2-7; possible D gene TRBD1, 6 bases. The CDR3 covers 15 residues. V was pared by 1 base and J by 3 bases, with 13 bases between. The germline CDR1 and CDR2 sequences are SGHTA and FQGNSA. The variable domain in full, completed from reference TRBV7-2 and TRBJ2-7, reads GAGVSQSPSNKVTEKGKDVELRCDPISGHTALYWYRQSLGQGLEFLIYFQGNSAPDKSGLPSDRFSAERTGGSVSTLTIQRTQQEDSAVYLCASSLGPDSIYEQYFGPGTRLTVT.

This clone was picked up many times. V and J are TRBV4-3 and TRBJ1-2; D is unresolved. Germline V gene data show CDR1 as LGHNA and CDR2 as YSLEER. This CDR3 has 14 amino acids. Trimming took off 4 bases at V and 7 bases at J, with 16 bases between the two ends. In DNA form, the CDR3 reads TGCGCCAGCAGCCCGACCCCTTTTTCCCTTGGCTACACCTTC. Its translation: CASSPTPFSLGYTF.

V and J are TRBV2 and TRBJ1-2; weak D call: TRBD1 (5 bases). With 2 bases removed from V and 2 bases from J, the gap between germline ends came to 15 bases. This CDR3 contains 16 residues. Germline V lookup: CDR1 SNHLY, CDR2 FYNNEI. This CDR3 is CASSEPTTVFNYGYTF. CDR3 bases: TGTGCCAGCAGTGAACCTACGACAGTCTTCAACTATGGCTACACCTTC.